In this sample, the clone carrying this T cell receptor (beta chain) turned up many times. This sample's time point: before trial treatment. All eligible patients presented with advanced solid tumors that contained no tumor-infiltrating lymphocytes. The data were taken from a study of low-dose radiotherapy and immunotherapy resistance in tumors. Across the whole study: Every 2 weeks, cohort 1 got 0.5 Gy, reaching 6.5 Gy to the planning target volume. The 200 mg/m2 dose of intravenous cyclophosphamide was given every two weeks, one day before radiation and immunotherapy.

TRAV- and TRBV-specific primers were used for first-strand cDNA, which covered alpha and beta chains. TCRs underwent 20 PCR cycles of amplification with a constant-region primer and V-primer adapter. TCRdb itself ran the reads through MiXCR, one entry per CDR3 protein. The sample shows 80,000 to 95,000 distinct CDR3 sequences, roughly 9% of them seen only once. CDR1 is MNHEY, CDR2 SVGAGI, per germline. The junction had 11 bases not matched to a gene; V was cut back by 5 bases and J by 8 bases. This CDR3 has 16 residues. The TCR originated in a male donor with prostate cancer. The sample was PBMCs, taken before treatment. This chain joins TRBV6-5 and TRBJ2-3; 12 nucleotides line up with TRBD1. In nucleotides, the CDR3 is TGTGCCAGCAGTAGGCCGGGACAGGGGGCAGGGAGTACGCAGTATTTT. It is translated as CASSRPGQGAGSTQYF.